Below, one TCR beta chain is given with its context. The target antigen is unknown. CDR1 and CDR2 (germline): MNHNY, SVGAGI (reference sequence). V shed 7 bases and J 7 bases; nucleotides not matched to a gene: 9. This CDR3 is 14 amino acids long. The entry originates in a study of T cell responses to AZD1222 COVID-19 vaccine. Overall study results and limits: Reportedly, nearly half the spike-specific TCRs target unmutated variant regions. The study found Spike-specific TCR breadth and depth rose after two AZD1222 doses. Mostly white British, mostly female donors; authors suggested clonal diversity may be underestimated. Baseline serostatus was positive in only a handful of AZD1222 recipients.

Clones were sequenced by immunoSEQ multiplex PCR, and TCRdb holds only the in-frame ones, with some missing. The sample lists about 110,000 clones, 75% to 95% occurring once. V and J are TRBV6-6 and TRBJ1-5, with 8 bases aligning to TRBD1. The sample consisted of peripheral blood, taken 28 days after the second AZD1222 dose. The clonotype was recovered from an adult who received the AZD1222 COVID-19 vaccine. This chain's CDR3 is CASTSGQGRQPQHF. CDR3 nucleotide sequence: TGTGCCAGCACTTCTGGACAGGGAAGACAGCCCCAGCATTTT.